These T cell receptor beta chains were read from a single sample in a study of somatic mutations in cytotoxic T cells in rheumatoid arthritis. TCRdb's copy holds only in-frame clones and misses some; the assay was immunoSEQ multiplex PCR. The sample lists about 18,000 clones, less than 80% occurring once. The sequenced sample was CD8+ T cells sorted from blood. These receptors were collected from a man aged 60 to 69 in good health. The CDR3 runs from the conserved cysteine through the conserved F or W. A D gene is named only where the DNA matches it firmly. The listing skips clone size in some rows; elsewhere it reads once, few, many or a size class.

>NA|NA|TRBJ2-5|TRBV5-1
CASSFRQAIQETQYF
TGCGCCAGCAGCTTTCGACAGGCTATTCAAGAGACCCAGTACTTC
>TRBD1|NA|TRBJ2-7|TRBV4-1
CASSHPGTGIHEQYF
TGCGCCAGCAGCCATCCAGGGACAGGGATTCACGAGCAGTACTTC
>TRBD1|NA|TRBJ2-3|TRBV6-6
CASSHPTGGWDTQYF
TGTGCCAGCAGCCACCCGACAGGGGGCTGGGATACGCAGTATTTT
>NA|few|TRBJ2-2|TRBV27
CASSLGGGELFF
TGTGCCAGCAGTTTAGGAGGTGGGGAGCTGTTTTTT
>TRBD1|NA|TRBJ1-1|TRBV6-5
CASRENRGLRKGAFF
TGTGCCAGCAGAGAAAACAGGGGGCTCCGGAAGGGAGCTTTCTTT
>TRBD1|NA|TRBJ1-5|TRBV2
CASSVIQGGNQPQHF
TGTGCCAGCAGCGTGATACAGGGGGGCAATCAGCCCCAGCATTTT
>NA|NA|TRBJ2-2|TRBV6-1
CASSVTSENTGELFF
TGTGCCAGCAGTGTGACTAGTGAAAACACCGGGGAGCTGTTTTTT
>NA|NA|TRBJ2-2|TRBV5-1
CASSNPGVGTGELFF
TGCGCCAGCAGCAACCCAGGGGTTGGGACCGGGGAGCTGTTTTTT
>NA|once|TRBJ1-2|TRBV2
CASSDARGNYGYTF
TGTGCCAGCAGTGACGCCAGGGGTAACTATGGCTACACCTTC
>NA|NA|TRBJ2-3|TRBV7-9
CASSLATVTDTQYF
TGTGCCAGCAGCTTAGCGACTGTCACAGATACGCAGTATTTT
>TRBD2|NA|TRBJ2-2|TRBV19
CASRTWRGGAGELFF
TGTGCCAGTAGGACTTGGCGGGGGGGGGCCGGGGAGCTGTTTTTT
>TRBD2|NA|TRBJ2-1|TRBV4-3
CASSQDGLAGGYNEQFF
TGCGCCAGCAGCCAGGACGGACTAGCGGGAGGCTACAATGAGCAGTTCTTC
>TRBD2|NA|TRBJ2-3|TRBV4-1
CASSQGTSASTDTQYF
TGCGCCAGCAGCCAAGGGACTAGCGCGAGTACAGATACGCAGTATTTT
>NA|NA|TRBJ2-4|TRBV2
CASSRPTLTGFVKNIQYF
TGTGCCAGCAGTCGCCCAACGTTGACAGGTTTCGTCAAAAACATTCAGTACTTC
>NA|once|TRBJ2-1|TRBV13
CASSLLPSGEQFF
TGTGCCAGCAGCTTATTGCCCTCCGGTGAGCAGTTCTTC